The present T cell receptor (beta chain) was sequenced within a study of OX40 agonist ivuxolimab in advanced cancers. Prior autoimmune disease or systemic immunosuppression barred patients. Study conclusions and caveats: More expanded clones were found, on average, in CD8+ than in CD4+ T cells.

Some clones are missing from TCRdb's copy, which holds only in-frame ones; the method was immunoSEQ multiplex PCR. The sample has tens of thousands of clones, more than 70% seen once. This clone was seen only a few times. Its antigen is currently unknown. V shed 4 bases and J shed 6 bases, with 6 bases lying between them. Germline V gives CDR1 SNHLY, CDR2 FYNNEI. This CDR3 contains 11 residues. This chain joins TRBV2 and TRBJ1-2; D might be TRBD1 (6 bases). The source of this sequence is an adult with an advanced solid tumor such as melanoma, head and neck, liver or kidney cancer. Material: CD4+ or CD8+ T cells sorted from blood, obtained in a trial of the OX40 agonist ivuxolimab. CDR3 in DNA: TGTGCCAGCAGTGGGGGGCATGGCTACACCTTC. Translated, it gives CASSGGHGYTF.